Below are 29 T cell receptor beta chains sequenced from a single sample in a study of shared clonotypes between healthy human individuals. Clones were sequenced by immunoSEQ multiplex PCR, and TCRdb holds only the in-frame ones, with some missing. The table includes 2 million to 2.5 million clones, 93% detected once. The sequencing sample was made of naive CD4+ T cells from PBMCs. The subset denotes: CD45RA+ positively selected. The source of these receptors is a young man in good health. Some clones in this sample may be carry-over from other donors' samples.

The chain recombines TRBV6-6 with TRBJ1-4, with 8 bases identical to TRBD1. V shed 6 bases and J 7 bases; nucleotides not matched to a gene: 13. CDR1 and CDR2 from the germline V gene are MNHNY and SVGAGI (reference sequence). The CDR3 has 16 residues. CDR3 loop: CASRETQGADGEKLFF. CDR3 nucleotide sequence: TGTGCCAGCAGAGAAACTCAGGGGGCAGACGGTGAAAAACTGTTTTTT.

The gene calls are TRBV4-1 and TRBJ2-3; TRBD1 matches at 10 bases. CDR1 and CDR2 from the germline V gene are MGHRA and YSYEKL. CDR3 length: 17 amino acids. Trimming at V came to 1 base and at J to 4 bases, leaving 8 bases not matched to a gene. The CDR3 DNA sequence: TGCGCCAGCAGCCAAGCGGCCTACGGGACAGGGGCAGATACGCAGTATTTT. Residues: CASSQAAYGTGADTQYF.

On this clone itself: Other DNA sequences from this sample encode an identical CDR3 as well. V is TRBV6-5 and J is TRBJ1-2; TRBD1 is a possible D gene (6 bases). CDR3 size: 13 residues. V dropped 6 bases and J dropped 2 bases, with 10 bases sitting between them. Germline V gene sequence: CDR1 MNHEY, CDR2 SVGAGI. The CDR3 sequence is CASSLQGNYGYTF. The CDR3 nucleotides are TGTGCCAGCAGCTTACAGGGCAACTATGGCTACACCTTC.

This clone was detected only once. The chain joins TRBV28 to TRBJ2-3; D is unclear. The CDR3 is 11 residues long. The germline V gene encodes CDR1 MDHEN and CDR2 SYDVKM. Trimming removed 6 bases at V and 7 bases at J, with 8 bases between. CDR3 coding DNA: TGTGCCAGCAGCTCTCTGAATACGCAGTATTTT. Translation: CASSSLNTQYF.

The J gene is TRBJ2-1, the V gene TRBV9; 11 positions match TRBD1. Unmatched junction bases numbered 6, after V lost 3 bases and J lost 1 base. Germline V lookup: CDR1 SGDLS, CDR2 YYNGEE. This CDR3 has 17 amino acids. The CDR3 DNA reads as TGTGCCAGCAGCGAGGGACAGGGGGGGAGTTCCTACAATGAGCAGTTCTTC. The encoded protein is CASSEGQGGSSYNEQFF. Combining the CDR3 with reference TRBV9 and TRBJ2-1 gives the whole variable domain DSGVTQTPKHLITATGQRVTLRCSPRSGDLSVYWYQQSLDQGLQFLIQYYNGEERAKGNILERFSAQQFPDLHSELNLSSLELGDSALYFCASSEGQGGSSYNEQFFGPGTRLTVL.

This chain connects TRBV5-4 to TRBJ2-7; either TRBD1 or TRBD2 may supply D (5 bases each). The CDR3 runs 16 residues. V gave up 1 base and J gave up 0 bases, with 14 bases separating them. Germline CDR1 reads SGHNT; CDR2 reads YYREEE (reference sequence). In DNA, the CDR3 is TGTGCCAGCAGCTTGCTGTACGGGGCGAGCTCCTACGAGCAGTACTTC. This encodes CASSLLYGASSYEQYF.

To note about this clone: Additional DNA sequences in this sample encode the identical CDR3. The rearrangement uses TRBV28 and TRBJ1-2, with 8 bases fitting TRBD1. V lost 2 bases and J lost 8; bases outside the gene matches: 7. The CDR3 has 14 amino acids. Germline V gives CDR1 MDHEN, CDR2 SYDVKM. CDR3 DNA sequence: TGTGCCAGCAGTTTAAGGACAGGGAGGGGCGGCTACACCTTC. The encoded protein is CASSLRTGRGGYTF.

This clone was recorded only once. This sequence joins TRBV6-1 and TRBJ1-2; D is ambiguous. CDR3 length: 13 amino acids. The germline CDR1 and CDR2 sequences are MNHNS and SASEGT. The V gene lost 2 bases and the J gene lost 4 bases, with 8 bases spanning the gap. For the CDR3, the DNA is TGTGCCAGCAGTGAAATCGGCACCTATGGCTACACCTTC. This encodes CASSEIGTYGYTF.

V gene TRBV7-2 combines with J gene TRBJ1-5; weak D call: TRBD1 (6 bases). Between the trimmed V and J ends, which lost 5 bases and 0 bases, there was a span of 17 bases. Germline CDR1 is SGHTA and CDR2 is FQGNSA. CDR3 length: 17 amino acids. CDR3 nucleotide sequence: TGTGCCAGCAGCCTGCAGAGACAGGCTTATAGCAATCAGCCCCAGCATTTT. It encodes CASSLQRQAYSNQPQHF. Full variable domain (rest looked up from reference TRBV7-2 and TRBJ1-5): GAGVSQSPSNKVTEKGKDVELRCDPISGHTALYWYRQSLGQGLEFLIYFQGNSAPDKSGLPSDRFSAERTGGSVSTLTIQRTQQEDSAVYLCASSLQRQAYSNQPQHFGDGTRLSIL.

The chain joins TRBV19 to TRBJ1-2; the D is unclear. V was clipped by 4 bases and J by 7 bases, with 19 bases between them. The germline V gene has CDR1 LNHDA and CDR2 SQIVND (reference sequence). This CDR3 has 15 amino acids. This CDR3 reads CASSRSAEYRGGYTF. The CDR3 bases are TGTGCCAGTAGTAGATCCGCTGAGTATCGGGGTGGCTACACCTTC. Drawing the rest from reference TRBV19 and TRBJ1-2, the complete variable domain is DGGITQSPKYLFRKEGQNVTLSCEQNLNHDAMYWYRQDPGQGLRLIYYSQIVNDFQKGDIAEGYSVSREKKESFPLTVTSAQKNPTAFYLCASSRSAEYRGGYTFGSGTRLTVV.

This chain connects TRBV11-3 to TRBJ2-1; 13 bases fit TRBD2. CDR1 is SGHNT, CDR2 YENEEA, per germline. The CDR3 sequence is 16 residues long. V shed 5 bases, J shed 10 bases, and the junction held 11 bases outside the gene matches. CDR3 sequence reads: CASSPRTSGGFGEQFF. CDR3 coding DNA: TGTGCCAGCAGCCCCCGGACTAGCGGGGGATTCGGGGAGCAGTTCTTC.

This chain links TRBV30 with TRBJ1-4; weak D call: TRBD1 (5 bases). V was cut by 1 base and J by 10 bases, with 13 bases left in between. Germline-derived CDR1 and CDR2 are GTSNPN and SVGIG (reference sequence). CDR3 length: 13 amino acids. CDR3 in DNA: TGTGCCTGGAGTGCTACGATAGGGGCAAAACTGTTTTTT. Protein: CAWSATIGAKLFF.

V usage is TRBV6-5 and J usage is TRBJ2-7, with a tentative D call TRBD2 (6 bases). With 0 bases removed from V and 2 bases from J, the gap between germline ends came to 14 bases. The CDR3 consists of 16 residues. Germline loops: CDR1 MNHEY, CDR2 SVGAGI. In nucleotides, the CDR3 is TGTGCCAGCAGTTACTCAGTGGCGGGATCCCCCTACGAGCAGTACTTC. Translated: CASSYSVAGSPYEQYF.

The chain has TRBV7-9 and TRBJ2-7; possibly TRBD1 for D (6 bases). CDR1 and CDR2 from the germline V gene are SEHNR and FQNEAQ (reference sequence). The ends were cut back, 2 bases at V and 4 bases at J, with 12 bases in the middle. The CDR3 is made up of 14 amino acids. CDR3 amino acids: CASSLTRQEYEQYF. The CDR3, as DNA: TGTGCCAGCAGCTTAACGAGACAGGAGTACGAGCAGTACTTC.

The J gene is TRBJ2-5, the V gene TRBV28, with 8 bases matching TRBD1. With V trimmed by 6 bases and J by 4 bases, 4 bases remained unmatched. This CDR3 is built from 13 residues. Germline values: CDR1 MDHEN, CDR2 SYDVKM. CDR3 protein: CASRQGVRETQYF. The CDR3 nucleotides read TGTGCCAGCAGACAGGGGGTAAGAGAGACCCAGTACTTC.

This clone came up once. This CDR3 reads CASSLWGGVYF. The CDR3 coding sequence is TGTGCCAGCAGTTTATGGGGTGGCGTTTACTTC. This chain uses TRBV28 with TRBJ2-7; no clear D. The CDR3 is 11 residues long. Trimming pared 0 bases from V and 13 bases from J, leaving 10 bases between. Germline values: CDR1 MDHEN, CDR2 SYDVKM.

About this clone itself: This same CDR3 is encoded by further DNA sequences in the sample. The V gene is TRBV28, the J gene TRBJ1-5; TRBD1 agrees at 8 bases. Germline CDR1 reads MDHEN; CDR2 reads SYDVKM. Trimming cost V 6 bases and J 2 bases; bases outside gene matches: 3. The CDR3 loop spans 14 amino acids. This CDR3 is CASSQTGGNQPQHF. DNA for the CDR3: TGTGCCAGCAGCCAGACAGGGGGCAATCAGCCCCAGCATTTT.

This clone has a single count. The chain joins TRBV11-3 to TRBJ2-1, with 7 bases matching TRBD2. This CDR3 contains 14 residues. With V trimmed by 6 bases and J by 6 bases, 8 bases remained unmatched. CDR1 is SGHNT and CDR2 is YENEEA in the germline V gene. The CDR3 reads CASRGSSSGNEQFF. The CDR3 DNA reads as TGTGCCAGCAGAGGGTCCTCTAGCGGCAATGAGCAGTTCTTC.

J is TRBJ1-2 and V is TRBV5-6, with a possible D match to TRBD1 (6 bases). Trimming left V 1 base short and J 2 bases short, with 9 bases between. Germline CDR1 and CDR2: SGHDT and YYEEEE. CDR3 length: 14 residues. The CDR3 loop reads CASSLWTDNYGYTF. The DNA of the CDR3 is TGTGCCAGCAGCTTGTGGACAGACAACTATGGCTACACCTTC.

This chain uses TRBV6-5 with TRBJ2-1; a weak D match, TRBD1 (6 bases). V lost 8 bases to trimming and J lost 4 bases, with 18 bases between them. Germline lookup yields CDR1 MNHEY and CDR2 SVGAGI. The CDR3 has 15 amino acids. This CDR3 reads CASLPAQGLYNEQFF. In DNA, the CDR3 is TGTGCCAGCCTCCCGGCACAGGGCTTGTACAATGAGCAGTTCTTC.

The rearrangement links TRBV28 to TRBJ2-7; D possibly uses TRBD1 or TRBD2 (5 bases each). The CDR3 consists of 12 residues. V lost 5 bases, J lost 5 bases, and 10 bases lay in between. Germline V gene sequence: CDR1 MDHEN, CDR2 SYDVKM. CDR3 sequence reads: CASSGGGDEQYF. DNA of the CDR3: TGTGCCAGCAGTGGGGGTGGGGACGAGCAGTACTTC.

The rearrangement uses TRBV6-1 and TRBJ1-4; no firm D call. The germline CDR1 and CDR2 sequences are MNHNS and SASEGT. The CDR3 length is 15 residues. The V and J ends lost 3 bases and 0 bases respectively, with 8 bases between them. The CDR3 reads CASSDGGTTNEKLFF. The CDR3 DNA sequence: TGTGCCAGCAGTGACGGAGGTACAACTAATGAAAAACTGTTTTTT.

This clone was counted once. The chain recombines TRBV5-1 with TRBJ2-7, with D possibly called TRBD1 or TRBD2 (6 bases each). This CDR3 region has 14 residues. Germline lookup yields CDR1 SGHRS and CDR2 YFSETQ. V was trimmed by 5 bases and J by 2 bases, leaving 14 bases between them. CDR3 amino acids: CASRLSGQTYEQYF. The CDR3 DNA reads as TGCGCCAGCAGGCTTAGCGGACAGACCTACGAGCAGTACTTC.

DNA for the CDR3: TGTGCCAGCAGCTTACTATCAGCGGAAGAGACCCAGTACTTC. Protein product: CASSLLSAEETQYF. The chain has TRBV11-2 and TRBJ2-5, with D tentatively TRBD2 (5 bases). Deletions cut 2 bases from V and 3 bases from J, with 10 bases between. Germline loops: CDR1 SGHAT, CDR2 FQNNGV. CDR3 length: 14 amino acids.

This clone appeared once. The chain is built from TRBV5-1 and TRBJ1-5; D is possibly TRBD1 (6 bases). There are 13 residues in the CDR3. Germline V gene sequence: CDR1 SGHRS, CDR2 YFSETQ. V was clipped by 2 bases and J by 5 bases, with 8 bases between them. The CDR3 bases are TGCGCCAGCAGCTTACAGGGATATCAGCCCCAGCATTTT. It is translated as CASSLQGYQPQHF.

The V and J genes are TRBV5-1 and TRBJ2-5, with 10 nucleotides matching TRBD2. V lost 2 bases, J lost 4 bases, and 11 bases stayed unmatched. CDR1 and CDR2 (germline): SGHRS, YFSETQ. The length of the CDR3 is 17 residues. The CDR3 here is CASSFGPGASGRETQYF. The CDR3 DNA sequence: TGCGCCAGCAGCTTTGGTCCAGGGGCTAGCGGGAGAGAGACCCAGTACTTC.

The table lists this clone with a count of one. DNA of the CDR3: TGTGCCAGCAGCTACGACAGGGGCACAGATACGCAGTATTTT. Translating it yields CASSYDRGTDTQYF. The chain has TRBV7-9 and TRBJ2-3, with TRBD1 matching 7 bases. CDR3 length equals 14 residues. Trimming cost V 4 bases and J 1 base; bases outside gene matches: 2. Germline V gene sequence: CDR1 SEHNR, CDR2 FQNEAQ (reference sequence).

CDR3 loop: CASSFQGVGNTIYF. The CDR3 nucleotides read TGTGCCAGCAGCTTTCAGGGAGTTGGAAACACCATATATTTT. V is TRBV7-9 and J is TRBJ1-3, with a tentative D call TRBD1 (5 bases). CDR1 SEHNR and CDR2 FQNEAQ come from the germline V gene (reference sequence). The CDR3 is 14 amino acids. V gave up 3 bases and J gave up 3 bases, with 9 bases separating them.

V is TRBV23-1 and J is TRBJ1-5; 8 nucleotides match TRBD1. TRBV23-1 is an open reading frame whose function is uncertain. With V trimmed by 1 base and J by 4 bases, 3 bases remained unmatched. There are 15 residues in the CDR3. The CDR3 spells CASSQWRTGNQPQHF. In DNA form, the CDR3 reads TGCGCCAGCAGTCAATGGAGGACAGGGAATCAGCCCCAGCATTTT.